A selection of T cell receptor beta chains follows, all from one sample in a study of early stage breast cancer tumors. Only in-frame clones appear in the TCRdb table, and some are missing; sequencing was by immunoSEQ multiplex PCR. This sample has over 7,000 clones, with roughly 77% found just once. The specimen sequenced was normal breast tissue next to the tumor. The receptors were sampled from a person aged 55 to 75 with breast cancer. Both conserved end residues are part of each CDR3. Fields, in order: J gene, clone size, V gene, CDR3 length, CDR3 protein. Size is stated for part of the rows, as once, few or many counts, or as a class when the clone is expanded.

>TRBJ1-1|-|TRBV29-1|12
CSSEGDYTEAFF
>TRBJ2-1|-|TRBV6-1|15
CASMGTSGRGHEQFF
>TRBJ2-1|-|TRBV5-1|16
CASSLGRAIRYNEQFF
>TRBJ1-2|-|TRBV6-1|14
CASAWSRAYYGYTF
>TRBJ1-2|-|TRBV5-6|15
CASSFWNRRWGGYTF
>TRBJ1-3|-|TRBV30|16
CAWSGAVLQAGNTIYF
>TRBJ1-2|-|TRBV21-1|13
CASSFIRGGGYTF
>TRBJ1-2|-|TRBV18|11
CASSPQDGYTF
>TRBJ1-1|-|TRBV7-9|14
CASSFLTGSTEAFF
>TRBJ1-5|-|TRBV28|14
CASSFFGTGQPQHF
>TRBJ1-3|-|TRBV6-6|12
CASRGSGNTIYF
>TRBJ2-3|-|TRBV15|12
CATSRDRGKQYF
>TRBJ2-2|-|TRBV29-1|16
CSVEDPGTKNTGELFF
>TRBJ1-5|-|TRBV6-6|15
CASSYGQGVGQPQHF
>TRBJ2-3|-|TRBV5-1|16
CASSLAGTSASDTQYF
>TRBJ1-3|-|TRBV28|17
CASSGYPGQGAGNTIYF
>TRBJ2-1|-|TRBV27|16
CASSQLGSSSYNEQFF
>TRBJ1-2|-|TRBV11-2|14
CASSGLQGNYGYTF
>TRBJ2-1|-|TRBV9|18
CASSVAGLAGPNYNEQFF
>TRBJ2-7|-|TRBV7-2|14
CASSPRLAPYEQYF
>TRBJ1-1|-|TRBV5-4|16
CASKGDRGRPNTEAFF
>TRBJ1-2|-|TRBV11-3|12
CASSLSKQGYTF
>TRBJ1-5|-|TRBV19|14
CASTLLGGRQPQHF
>TRBJ2-1|-|TRBV30|15
CAWNPGTSGYNEQFF
>TRBJ1-4|once|TRBV6-1|14
CASSPRWADEKLFF
>TRBJ2-7|-|TRBV7-7|12
CASSVTAICQYF
>TRBJ2-5|-|TRBV28|14
CASTLGTGRAGQYF
>TRBJ1-1|-|TRBV19|12
CASSLNSARAFF
>TRBJ1-5|-|TRBV18|16
CASSLYAGSGDQPQHF
>TRBJ2-1|-|TRBV15|16
CATSRDLTSGDNEQFF
>TRBJ1-1|-|TRBV28|15
CASSPHPPGPYEAFF
>TRBJ2-1|-|TRBV6-1|14
CAIPAGRSYNEQFF
>TRBJ2-7|-|TRBV21-1|17
CASSLSAGGQGVNEQYF
>TRBJ1-4|-|TRBV10-3|13
CAISGATNEKLFF
>TRBJ2-1|-|TRBV6-6|12
CASRPSVHEQFF
>TRBJ1-3|-|TRBV10-3|15
CAISESGGTGNTIYF
>TRBJ2-2|-|TRBV12-5|15
CASGPPALNTGELFF
>TRBJ1-2|-|TRBV5-5|15
CASSARTGEDYGYTF
>TRBJ2-7|-|TRBV21-1|12
CGDRPLSYEQYF
>TRBJ2-5|-|TRBV6-5|14
CASSRDWGQETQYF
>TRBJ1-2|once|TRBV19|15
CASSIAGQANYGYTF
>TRBJ2-4|-|TRBV15|15
CATSRLTGGKNIQYF
>TRBJ2-7|-|TRBV2|14
CASSEGTRGFEQYF
>TRBJ1-5|-|TRBV29-1|13
CSVAGGADQPQHF
>TRBJ2-1|-|TRBV4-1|13
CASSYSGSYEQFF
>TRBJ2-5|once|TRBV7-9|15
CASSPRGGGRETQYF
>TRBJ2-7|-|TRBV18|14
CASSSFSDAYEQYF
>TRBJ2-2|-|TRBV7-8|15
CASSLGGLFSGELFF
>TRBJ2-5|-|TRBV18|15
CASSPDRGRKETQYF